This T cell receptor (beta chain) was recovered during a study of cytomegalovirus exposure and HLA in healthy donors. At the level of the study: Counted in an early data release were tens of millions of unique TCRs from HLA-typed donors.

CDR1 and CDR2 (germline): GTSNPN, SVGIG (reference sequence). Germline trimming cut 5 bases from V and 6 bases from J; bases unmatched to any gene: 10. This CDR3 is 16 amino acids long. PCR employed 60 Vbeta and 13 Jbeta primers. Study processing details: Later reanalysis found approximately 76 million unique TCR beta chains, approximately 11 million of them shared. The table came from immunoSEQ multiplex PCR; TCRdb's copy has only in-frame clones and leaves some out. V, J and clone size derive from that table, while D and trimming were established from the DNA sequence. The sample has approximately 200,000 clones; 82% are singletons. Points on this clone: Its antigen remains unknown.

The study, taken as a whole, reports: Later on, a genetic analysis was performed. It linked a missense variant in DCLRE1C with V- and J-gene trimming of TCR beta. According to an earlier analysis, most TCR beta V segments yielded productive rearrangements about 87% or about 30% of the time.

The origin of this receptor is a boy aged 2 to 9 in good health and CMV-seronegative. This sequence joins TRBV30 and TRBJ2-5, with 15 bases identical to TRBD2. Sequenced material: PBMCs. The CDR3 spells CAWDRTSGGAVKTQYF. The CDR3 DNA sequence: TGTGCCTGGGACCGGACTAGCGGGGGGGCCGTGAAGACCCAGTACTTC.